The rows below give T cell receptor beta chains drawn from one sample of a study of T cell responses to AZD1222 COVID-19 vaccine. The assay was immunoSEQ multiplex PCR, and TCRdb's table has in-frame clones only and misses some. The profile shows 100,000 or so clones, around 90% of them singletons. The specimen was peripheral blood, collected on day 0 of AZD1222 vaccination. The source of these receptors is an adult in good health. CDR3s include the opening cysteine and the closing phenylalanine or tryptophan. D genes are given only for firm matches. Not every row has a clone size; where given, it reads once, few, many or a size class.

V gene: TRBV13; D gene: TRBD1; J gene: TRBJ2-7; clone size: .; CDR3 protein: CASSRTGGEQYF; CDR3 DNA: TGTGCCAGCAGCCGCACAGGGGGCGAGCAGTACTTC
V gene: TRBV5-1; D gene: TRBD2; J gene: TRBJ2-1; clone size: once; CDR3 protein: CASSLVLAGGPGYNEQFF; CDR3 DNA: TGCGCCAGCAGCTTGGTTCTAGCGGGAGGGCCTGGGTACAATGAGCAGTTCTTC
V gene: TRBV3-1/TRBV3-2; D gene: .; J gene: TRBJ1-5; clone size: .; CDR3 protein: CASSQVGGNQPQHF; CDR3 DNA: TGTGCCAGCAGCCAAGTTGGCGGCAATCAGCCCCAGCATTTT
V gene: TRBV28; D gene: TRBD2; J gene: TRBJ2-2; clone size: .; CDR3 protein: CASSSPGLADGELFF; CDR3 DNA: TGTGCCAGCAGTTCTCCGGGACTAGCTGACGGGGAGCTGTTTTTT
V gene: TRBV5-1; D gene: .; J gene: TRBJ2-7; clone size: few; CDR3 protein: CASSLVMAGPYEQYF; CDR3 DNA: TGCGCCAGCAGCTTGGTCATGGCGGGGCCCTACGAGCAGTACTTC
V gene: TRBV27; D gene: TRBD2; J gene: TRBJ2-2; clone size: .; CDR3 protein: CASISQREWGTGELFF; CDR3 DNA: TGTGCCAGCATTAGTCAGCGGGAGTGGGGCACCGGGGAGCTGTTTTTT
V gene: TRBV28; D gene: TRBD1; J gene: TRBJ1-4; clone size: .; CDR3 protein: CASSRETGANNEKLFF; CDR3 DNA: TGTGCCAGCAGCCGAGAGACAGGGGCCAATAATGAAAAACTGTTTTTT
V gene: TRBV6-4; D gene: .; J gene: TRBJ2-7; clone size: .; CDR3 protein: CASSLTKFEAQYF; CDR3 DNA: TGTGCCAGCAGCCTAACTAAGTTTGAGGCGCAGTACTTC
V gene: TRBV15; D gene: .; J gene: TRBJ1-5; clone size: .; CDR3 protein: CATSFGRQPQHF; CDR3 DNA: TGTGCCACCAGCTTTGGGCGTCAGCCCCAGCATTTT
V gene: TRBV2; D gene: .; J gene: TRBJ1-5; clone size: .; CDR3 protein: CASTLTLTYQPQHF; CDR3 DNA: TGTGCCAGCACTCTAACCCTCACTTATCAGCCCCAGCATTTT
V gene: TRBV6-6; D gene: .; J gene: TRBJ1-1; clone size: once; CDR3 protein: CASKHTEAFF; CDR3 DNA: TGTGCCAGCAAACACACTGAAGCTTTCTTT
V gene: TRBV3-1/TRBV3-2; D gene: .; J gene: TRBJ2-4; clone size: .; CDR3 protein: CATGQGKNIQYF; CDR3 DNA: TGTGCCACGGGGCAGGGCAAAAACATTCAGTACTTC
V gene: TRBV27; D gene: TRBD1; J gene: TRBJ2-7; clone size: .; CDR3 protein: CATGGQGLEQYF; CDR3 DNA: TGTGCCACCGGGGGACAGGGTCTCGAGCAGTACTTC
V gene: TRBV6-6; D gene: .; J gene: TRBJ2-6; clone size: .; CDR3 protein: CAISAGANVLTF; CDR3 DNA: TGTGCCATATCTGCTGGGGCCAACGTCCTGACTTTC
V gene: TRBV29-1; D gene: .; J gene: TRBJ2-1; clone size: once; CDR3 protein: CSVEQLTYNEQFF; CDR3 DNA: TGCAGCGTTGAGCAACTTACTTACAATGAGCAGTTCTTC